The T cell receptor (beta chain) under discussion was sequenced for a study of blood T cells in healthy people across ages. The CDR3 loop spans 15 amino acids. Trimming took off 2 bases at V and 6 bases at J, with 14 bases between the two ends. Germline V CDR1 and CDR2: SGHTA, FQGNSA. A second about 7 to 12 cycle PCR used barcoded and J-beta primers. TCRdb re-derived calls from the 5' RACE reads in MiXCR, one entry per CDR3 protein. The sample lists about 1.6 million distinct CDR3 sequences, about 31% occurring once. The chain combines TRBV7-2 with TRBJ1-5, with D perhaps TRBD1 (6 bases). This TCR was recovered from a woman aged 25-40 years in good health. The sequencing sample was made of blood. In DNA form, the CDR3 reads TGTGCCAGCAGCTTAATAGGGGGTGGTAGTCAGCCCCAGCATTTT. It yields the protein CASSLIGGGSQPQHF.